These 4 T cell receptor beta chains were sequenced from one sample in a study of PD-L1 blockade in urothelial cancer. As to time point: pretreatment peripheral blood. Generated by immunoSEQ multiplex PCR, the TCRdb table keeps only in-frame clones and is missing some. Of 90,000 to 100,000 clones listed, 90% were seen once; the top ten hold 1.5% to 2%. The specimen comprised PBMCs, sampled around atezolizumab (anti-PD-L1) treatment. The receptors originated from a man aged 55 to 69 with urothelial cancer.

The chain has TRBV18 and TRBJ1-1; D perhaps matches TRBD1 (6 bases). Deletions cut 3 bases from V and 0 bases from J, with 8 bases between. Per the germline V gene, CDR1 is KGHSH and CDR2 is LQKENI. The CDR3 totals 14 residues. The CDR3 sequence: CASSPRGLNTEAFF. DNA of the CDR3: TGTGCCAGCTCACCCAGGGGATTGAACACTGAAGCTTTCTTT.

The chain recombines TRBV7-2 with TRBJ2-1; 8 nucleotides align to TRBD2. The trim removed 1 base at V and 2 bases at J, leaving 4 bases unmatched. The germline CDR1 and CDR2 sequences are SGHTA and FQGNSA. The CDR3 consists of 16 residues. CDR3 in amino acids: CASSLGSGAAYNEQFF. The DNA for the CDR3 is TGTGCCAGCAGCTTAGGTAGCGGGGCCGCCTACAATGAGCAGTTCTTC. The whole variable domain, filled in from reference TRBV7-2 and TRBJ2-1, reads GAGVSQSPSNKVTEKGKDVELRCDPISGHTALYWYRQSLGQGLEFLIYFQGNSAPDKSGLPSDRFSAERTGGSVSTLTIQRTQQEDSAVYLCASSLGSGAAYNEQFFGPGTRLTVL.

The CDR3, as DNA: TGTGCCAGCAGCAAGGACAGGGCAACTGAAGCTTTCTTT. Translation: CASSKDRATEAFF. The V and J genes are TRBV7-8 and TRBJ1-1; the match to TRBD1 covers 8 bases. The CDR3 covers 13 residues. V shed 5 bases, J shed 5 bases, and the junction held 4 bases outside the gene matches. CDR1 is SGHVS, CDR2 FQNEAQ, per germline.

The chain links TRBV5-1 to TRBJ2-1; TRBD2 is a possible D gene (5 bases). CDR3 length equals 14 residues. V gave up 1 base and J gave up 9 bases, with 14 bases separating them. Germline CDR1 is SGHRS and CDR2 is YFSETQ. CDR3 sequence (DNA): TGCGCCAGCAGCTTGTCGCTAGCCGGTGGTGAGCAGTTCTTC. As protein: CASSLSLAGGEQFF.